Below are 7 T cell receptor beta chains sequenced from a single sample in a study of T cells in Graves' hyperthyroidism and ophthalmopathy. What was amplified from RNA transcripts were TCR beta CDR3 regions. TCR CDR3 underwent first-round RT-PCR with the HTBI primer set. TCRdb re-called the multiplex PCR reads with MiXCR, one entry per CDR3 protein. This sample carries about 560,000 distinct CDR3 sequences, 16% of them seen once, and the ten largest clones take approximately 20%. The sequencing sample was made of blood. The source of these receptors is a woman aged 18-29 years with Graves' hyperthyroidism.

CDR3 coding DNA: TGTGCCTGGAGCAAAATACAGGGTTCTTATACGCAGTATTTT. This sequence encodes CAWSKIQGSYTQYF. This sequence joins TRBV30 and TRBJ2-3; weak D call: TRBD1 (6 bases). V shed 3 bases and J shed 7 bases, with 17 bases lying between them. The germline gives CDR1 GTSNPN, CDR2 SVGIG (reference sequence). This CDR3 spans 14 amino acids.

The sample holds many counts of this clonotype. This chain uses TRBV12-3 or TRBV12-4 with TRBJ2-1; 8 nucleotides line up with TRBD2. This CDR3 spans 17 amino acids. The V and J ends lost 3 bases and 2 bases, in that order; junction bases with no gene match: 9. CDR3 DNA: TGTGCCAGCAGTTTTTCCGGACTAGCTGCCCCCTACAATGAGCAGTTCTTC. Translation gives CASSFSGLAAPYNEQFF.

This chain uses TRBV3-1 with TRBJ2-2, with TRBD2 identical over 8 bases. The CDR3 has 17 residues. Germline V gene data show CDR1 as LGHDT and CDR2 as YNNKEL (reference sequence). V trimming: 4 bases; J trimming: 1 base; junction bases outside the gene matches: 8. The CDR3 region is CASSRARLAGNTGELFF. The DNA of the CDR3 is TGTGCCAGCAGCCGAGCGCGGCTAGCGGGGAACACCGGGGAGCTGTTTTTT.

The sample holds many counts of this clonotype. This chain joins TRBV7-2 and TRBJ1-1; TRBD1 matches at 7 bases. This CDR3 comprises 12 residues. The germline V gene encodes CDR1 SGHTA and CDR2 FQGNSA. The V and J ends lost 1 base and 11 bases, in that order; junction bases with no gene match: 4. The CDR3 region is CASSLENRGAFF. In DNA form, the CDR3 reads TGTGCCAGCAGCTTAGAGAACAGGGGCGCTTTCTTT.

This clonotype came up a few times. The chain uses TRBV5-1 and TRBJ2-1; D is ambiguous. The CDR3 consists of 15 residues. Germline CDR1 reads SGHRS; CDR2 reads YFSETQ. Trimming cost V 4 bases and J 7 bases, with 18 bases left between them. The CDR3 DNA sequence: TGCGCCAGCAGCCCCGATGGGGTGTTGATGAATGAGCAGTTCTTC. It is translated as CASSPDGVLMNEQFF.

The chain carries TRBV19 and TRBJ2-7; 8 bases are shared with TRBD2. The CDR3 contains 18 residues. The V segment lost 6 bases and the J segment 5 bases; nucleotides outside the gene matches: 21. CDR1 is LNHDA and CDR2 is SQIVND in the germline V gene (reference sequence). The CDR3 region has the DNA TGTGCCAGTAGCCTCGGATCTGGCGGGGGGCGGTATTCCCACGAGCAGTACTTC. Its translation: CASSLGSGGGRYSHEQYF.

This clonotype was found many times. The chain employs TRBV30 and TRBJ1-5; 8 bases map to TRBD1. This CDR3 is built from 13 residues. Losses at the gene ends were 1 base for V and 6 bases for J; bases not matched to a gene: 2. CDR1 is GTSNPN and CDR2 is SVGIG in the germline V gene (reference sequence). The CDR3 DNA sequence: TGTGCCTGGAGTGCAGGGGGCAGTCAGCCCCAGCATTTT. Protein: CAWSAGGSQPQHF.